Listed here are 22 T cell receptor beta chains from one sample, sequenced in a study of T cell responses to AZD1222 COVID-19 vaccine (dated by TCRdb to the early 2020s). The library was built by means of the immunoSEQ multiplex PCR assay. TCRdb carries this immuneACCESS record with in-frame sequences only. Its versions omit some clonotypes, under half of them owing to an unresolved V gene in the studies checked, with the rest unexplained. The sample profile shows 100,000 or so clones; roughly 91% of them were found once. The top ten hold roughly 17% of the sample. Interpreted using the paper, the time point label stands for: baseline before first vaccination. The source was peripheral blood, collected on day 0 of AZD1222 vaccination. The receptors derive from an adult in good health.

The chain employs TRBV5-1 and TRBJ1-2; 12 bases are a match to TRBD1. CDR1 and CDR2 (germline): SGHRS, YFSETQ. The CDR3 sequence is 17 residues long. V shed 5 bases, J shed 3 bases, and the junction held 11 bases outside the gene matches. The CDR3 reads CASSVGTGGLDDYGYTF. DNA for the CDR3: TGCGCCAGCAGTGTCGGGACAGGGGGCCTGGACGACTATGGCTACACCTTC.

This chain connects TRBV18 to TRBJ1-1; D remains unclear. The V and J ends lost 3 bases and 4 bases respectively, with 15 bases between them. This CDR3 is built from 15 residues. Germline assignment: CDR1 KGHSH and CDR2 LQKENI. In nucleotides, the CDR3 is TGTGCCAGCTCACCCGAAGCTACCGGAACCACTGAAGCTTTCTTT. It encodes CASSPEATGTTEAFF.

The chain uses TRBV19 and TRBJ2-1, with TRBD1 identical over 8 bases. Germline CDR1 reads LNHDA; CDR2 reads SQIVND (reference sequence). The CDR3 contains 14 residues. The V gene end was trimmed by 4 bases and the J gene end by 6 bases; junction bases not matched to a gene: 5. CDR3 bases: TGTGCCAGTAGTAACAGGGGGACGATCAATGAGCAGTTCTTC. Amino acid sequence: CASSNRGTINEQFF.

V and J are TRBV7-3 and TRBJ2-6; D is uncertain. The CDR3 is 15 amino acids. Germline CDR1 SGHTA, CDR2 FQGTGA. The ends were cut back, 5 bases at V and 0 bases at J, with 8 bases in the middle. CDR3 sequence (DNA): TGTGCCAGCAGCCTTACACGCTCTGGGGCCAACGTCCTGACTTTC. It yields the protein CASSLTRSGANVLTF.

This chain uses TRBV7-9 with TRBJ2-7; 8 bases fit TRBD2. The CDR3 spans 13 residues. Germline V gene sequence: CDR1 SEHNR, CDR2 FQNEAQ (reference sequence). After removal of 4 bases from V and 4 bases from J, the junction contained 3 bases not matched to a gene. This CDR3 is CASSSGGNYEQYF. The CDR3, as DNA: TGTGCCAGCAGCTCGGGAGGGAATTACGAGCAGTACTTC.

This clone was counted a few times. CDR3 protein: CASNQPQHF. The DNA of the CDR3 is TGTGCCAGCAATCAGCCCCAGCATTTT. This chain links TRBV27 with TRBJ1-5, with D uncertain. The germline CDR1 and CDR2 sequences are MNHEY and SMNVEV (reference sequence). V lost 7 bases and J 5 bases, leaving 0 bases between the germline ends. The CDR3 consists of 9 residues.

This clone was counted a single time. The genes are TRBV2 and TRBJ2-3; D gene unclear. Germline loops: CDR1 SNHLY, CDR2 FYNNEI. The CDR3 is 13 residues long. V was trimmed by 6 bases and J by 0 bases, leaving 7 bases between them. The CDR3 DNA follows: TGTGCCAGCAGCAGTGGGAGCACAGATACGCAGTATTTT. It is translated as CASSSGSTDTQYF.

V usage is TRBV6-6 and J usage is TRBJ2-2, with 8 bases aligning to TRBD2. Trimming took 7 bases from V and 3 from J; bases not matched to a gene: 7. This CDR3 has 15 residues. Looked up from germline, CDR1 is MNHNY and CDR2 is SVGAGI (reference sequence). The CDR3 sequence: CASTPTSVHTGELFF. The CDR3 coding sequence is TGTGCCAGCACTCCGACTAGCGTTCACACCGGGGAGCTGTTTTTT.

V and J are TRBV11-1 and TRBJ1-1, with D tentatively TRBD1 (5 bases). With 6 bases removed from V and 0 bases from J, the gap between germline ends came to 8 bases. The germline V gene encodes CDR1 SGHAT and CDR2 FQDESV (reference sequence). CDR3 length equals 13 residues. CDR3 coding DNA: TGTGCCAGCAGTTGGGACTTGAACACTGAAGCTTTCTTT. This translates into CASSWDLNTEAFF.

V is TRBV5-6 and J is TRBJ2-5; TRBD1 aligns across 7 bases. The J segment lost 3 bases and the V segment lost 3 bases, leaving 5 bases of the junction unmatched. The CDR3 is made up of 14 amino acids. Germline V gene sequence: CDR1 SGHDT, CDR2 YYEEEE. In DNA form, the CDR3 reads TGTGCCAGCAGCTGGAACAGGGGTGAAGAGACCCAGTACTTC. This codes for CASSWNRGEETQYF.

The chain employs TRBV24-1 and TRBJ2-4; TRBD1 or TRBD2 may be the D gene (5 bases each). The CDR3 consists of 14 residues. Between the trimmed V and J ends, which lost 8 bases and 1 base, there was a span of 11 bases. Germline V lookup: CDR1 KGHDR, CDR2 SFDVKD. CDR3 region: CATNKWGAKNIQYF. The CDR3 DNA is TGTGCCACCAACAAATGGGGGGCCAAAAACATTCAGTACTTC.

CDR3 DNA: TGTGCCAGCAGCCAACGTCGGCCAGGGACTGAAGCTTTCTTT. It specifies CASSQRRPGTEAFF. The V call is TRBV3-1 (or the pseudogene TRBV3-2), the J call TRBJ1-1; weak D call: TRBD1 (5 bases). The CDR3 sequence is 14 residues long. The V gene lost 2 bases and the J gene lost 5 bases, with 12 bases spanning the gap. Germline CDR1 LGHDT, CDR2 YNNKEL (reference sequence).

This clone was seen a single time. CDR3 DNA sequence: TGTGCCAGCAGCCCCGGGACTAGCGGGATTCAAGAGACCCAGTACTTC. Protein product: CASSPGTSGIQETQYF. The chain employs TRBV13 and TRBJ2-5; TRBD2 agrees at 13 bases. V was clipped by 5 bases and J by 2 bases; unmatched bases: 5. Germline CDR1 PRHDT, CDR2 FYEKMQ (reference sequence). CDR3 length equals 16 residues.

As DNA, the CDR3 is TGTGCCAGCAGCCAAGGGATTACAGGGGAGGCTGAAGCTTTCTTT. Translation gives CASSQGITGEAEAFF. The chain combines TRBV3-1 (or the pseudogene TRBV3-2) with TRBJ1-1; 7 bases agree with TRBD1. The CDR3 covers 15 residues. Germline V gene sequence: CDR1 LGHDT, CDR2 YNNKEL (reference sequence). V dropped 1 base and J dropped 6; count of bases not matched to a gene: 8.

The chain joins TRBV10-1 to TRBJ2-7, with a weak D call TRBD2 (5 bases). The CDR3 extends over 13 amino acids. Deletions cut 5 bases from V and 3 bases from J, with 11 bases between. Per the germline V gene, CDR1 is WNHNN and CDR2 is SYGVQD (reference sequence). Written as DNA, the CDR3 is TGCGCCAGCAGTCGGGGTCTTGACTACGAGCAGTACTTC. It translates to CASSRGLDYEQYF.

This clone has a single count. The J gene is TRBJ2-3, the V gene TRBV29-1, with no clear D. This CDR3 is 14 amino acids long. Germline loops: CDR1 SQVTM, CDR2 ANQGSEA. Trimming took 4 bases from V and 6 from J, leaving 17 bases between them. The CDR3 sequence: CSVAVLGPTDTQYF. CDR3 bases: TGCAGCGTTGCAGTACTTGGTCCTACCGATACGCAGTATTTT.

DNA for the CDR3: TGTGCCAGCAGCCAAGTTCACGGGCCCCTGGACCACGAGCAGTACTTC. Amino acids: CASSQVHGPLDHEQYF. The V and J genes are TRBV3-1 (or the pseudogene TRBV3-2) and TRBJ2-7; D not resolved. The CDR3 length is 16 residues. V lost 1 base and J lost 5, with 18 bases in between. Germline CDR1 LGHDT, CDR2 YNNKEL (reference sequence).

This chain connects TRBV5-1 to TRBJ2-5; D is unclear. Trimming took 2 bases from V and 2 from J, leaving 4 bases between them. CDR3 size: 12 residues. CDR1 and CDR2 (germline): SGHRS, YFSETQ. CDR3 sequence reads: CASSFWQETQYF. The DNA for the CDR3 is TGCGCCAGCAGCTTCTGGCAAGAGACCCAGTACTTC. The whole variable domain, filled in from reference TRBV5-1 and TRBJ2-5, reads KAGVTQTPRYLIKTRGQQVTLSCSPISGHRSVSWYQQTPGQGLQFLFEYFSETQRNKGNFPGRFSGRQFSNSRSEMNVSTLELGDSALYLCASSFWQETQYFGPGTRLLVL.

The chain couples TRBV19 to TRBJ1-4; no definite D call. CDR1 LNHDA and CDR2 SQIVND come from the germline V gene (reference sequence). The length of the CDR3 is 15 residues. With 0 bases removed from V and 3 bases from J, the gap between germline ends came to 8 bases. The CDR3 coding sequence is TGTGCCAGTAGTATAGAACTTACCTCTAATGAAAAACTGTTTTTT. This encodes CASSIELTSNEKLFF.

The rearrangement uses TRBV12-3 or TRBV12-4 and TRBJ1-1; D uncertain. Deletions cut 6 bases from V and 7 bases from J, with 9 bases between. This CDR3 has 11 amino acids. CDR3 protein: CASRTGFEAFF. In DNA form, the CDR3 reads TGTGCCAGCAGGACGGGGTTTGAAGCTTTCTTT.

The rearrangement links TRBV4-1 to TRBJ1-4, with D perhaps TRBD1 (6 bases). CDR1 is MGHRA and CDR2 is YSYEKL in the germline V gene. The CDR3 spans 18 residues. V lost 1 base and J 0 bases, leaving 15 bases between the germline ends. CDR3 protein: CASSQGGTGLATNEKLFF. The CDR3 DNA reads as TGCGCCAGCAGCCAAGGGGGTACAGGGCTTGCAACTAATGAAAAACTGTTTTTT.

Only one count was recorded for this clone. The chain is built from TRBV7-9 and TRBJ2-2, with D perhaps TRBD1 or TRBD2 (5 bases each). There are 16 residues in the CDR3. The germline gives CDR1 SEHNR, CDR2 FQNEAQ (reference sequence). V lost 0 bases and J 2 bases, leaving 10 bases between the germline ends. The CDR3 nucleotides are TGTGCCAGCAGCTTAGCCGGGACCCTCAACACCGGGGAGCTGTTTTTT. Residues: CASSLAGTLNTGELFF.